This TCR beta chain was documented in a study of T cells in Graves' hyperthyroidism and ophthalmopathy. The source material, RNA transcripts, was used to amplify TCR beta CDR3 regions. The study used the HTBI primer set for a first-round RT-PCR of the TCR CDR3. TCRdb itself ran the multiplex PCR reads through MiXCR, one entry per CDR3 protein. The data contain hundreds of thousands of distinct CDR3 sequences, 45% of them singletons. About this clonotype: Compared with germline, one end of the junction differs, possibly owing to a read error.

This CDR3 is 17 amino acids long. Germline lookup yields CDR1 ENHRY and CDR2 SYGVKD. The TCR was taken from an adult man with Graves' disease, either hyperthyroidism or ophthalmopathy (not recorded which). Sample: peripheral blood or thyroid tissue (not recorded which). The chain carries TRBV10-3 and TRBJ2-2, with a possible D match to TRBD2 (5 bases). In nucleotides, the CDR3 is TGTGCCAGCAGTTACCCGACGTCGAGGCGGGTCGGCGGGGAGCTGTTTTTT. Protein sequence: CASSYPTSRRVGGELFF.